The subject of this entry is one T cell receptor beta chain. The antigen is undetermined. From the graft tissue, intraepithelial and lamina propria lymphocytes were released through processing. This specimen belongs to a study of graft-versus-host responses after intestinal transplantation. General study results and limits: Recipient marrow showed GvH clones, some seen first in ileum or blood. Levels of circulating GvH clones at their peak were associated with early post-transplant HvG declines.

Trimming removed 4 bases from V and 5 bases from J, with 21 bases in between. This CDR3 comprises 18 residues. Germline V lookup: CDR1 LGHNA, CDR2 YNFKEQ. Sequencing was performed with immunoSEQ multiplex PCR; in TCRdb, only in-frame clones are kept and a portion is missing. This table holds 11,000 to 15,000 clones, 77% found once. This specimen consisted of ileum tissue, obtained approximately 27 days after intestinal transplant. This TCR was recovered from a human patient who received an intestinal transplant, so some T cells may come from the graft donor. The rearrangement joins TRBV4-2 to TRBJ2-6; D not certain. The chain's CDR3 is CASSRKCRLQSRANVLTF. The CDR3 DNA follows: TGTGCCAGCAGCCGAAAATGCAGGTTACAAAGTCGGGCCAACGTCCTGACTTTC.